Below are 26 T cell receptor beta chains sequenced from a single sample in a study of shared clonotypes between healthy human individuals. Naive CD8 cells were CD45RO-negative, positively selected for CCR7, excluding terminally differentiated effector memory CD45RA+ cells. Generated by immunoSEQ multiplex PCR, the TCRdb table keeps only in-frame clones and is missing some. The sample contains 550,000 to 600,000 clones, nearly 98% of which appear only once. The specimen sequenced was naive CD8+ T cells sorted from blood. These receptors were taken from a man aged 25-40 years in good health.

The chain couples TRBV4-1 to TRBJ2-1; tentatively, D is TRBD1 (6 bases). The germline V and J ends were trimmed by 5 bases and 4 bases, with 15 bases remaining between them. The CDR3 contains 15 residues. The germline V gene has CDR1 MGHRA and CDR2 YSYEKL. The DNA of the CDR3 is TGCGCCAGCAGCTACGACAGGAGTACTTACAATGAGCAGTTCTTC. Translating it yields CASSYDRSTYNEQFF.

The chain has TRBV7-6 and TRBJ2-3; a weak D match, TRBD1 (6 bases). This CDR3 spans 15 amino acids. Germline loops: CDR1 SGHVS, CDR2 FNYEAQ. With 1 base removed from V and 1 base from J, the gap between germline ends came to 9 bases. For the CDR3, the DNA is TGTGCCAGCAGCTTAGGGGGGCGCGGCACAGATACGCAGTATTTT. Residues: CASSLGGRGTDTQYF.

CDR3 nucleotides: TGTGCCAGCAGTGAAGCCTGGGGCCTTACCTACGAGCAGTACTTC. Amino acids: CASSEAWGLTYEQYF. The rearrangement uses TRBV6-1 and TRBJ2-7; maybe TRBD1 (5 bases). This CDR3 contains 15 residues. V lost 0 bases and J lost 2, with 11 bases in between. Germline-derived CDR1 and CDR2 are MNHNS and SASEGT.

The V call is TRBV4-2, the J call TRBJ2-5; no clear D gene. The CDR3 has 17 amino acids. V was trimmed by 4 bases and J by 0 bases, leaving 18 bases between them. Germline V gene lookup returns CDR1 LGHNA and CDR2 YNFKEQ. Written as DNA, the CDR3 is TGTGCCAGCAGCCCTGGGGTAACGGACGAGTACCAAGAGACCCAGTACTTC. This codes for CASSPGVTDEYQETQYF.

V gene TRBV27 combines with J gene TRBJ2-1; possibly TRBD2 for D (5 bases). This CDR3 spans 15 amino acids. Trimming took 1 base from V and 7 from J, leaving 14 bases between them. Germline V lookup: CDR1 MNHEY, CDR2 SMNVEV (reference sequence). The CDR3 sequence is CASSLLASFKNEQFF. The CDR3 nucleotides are TGTGCCAGCAGTTTATTGGCTAGCTTCAAGAATGAGCAGTTCTTC.

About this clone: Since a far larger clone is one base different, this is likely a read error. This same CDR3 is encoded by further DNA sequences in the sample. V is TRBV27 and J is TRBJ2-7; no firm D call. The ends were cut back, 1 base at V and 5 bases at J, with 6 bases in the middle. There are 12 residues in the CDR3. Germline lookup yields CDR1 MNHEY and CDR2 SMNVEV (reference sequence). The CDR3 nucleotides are TGTGCCAGCAGTTTATTAGGCGACGAGCAGTACTTC. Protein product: CASSLLGDEQYF.

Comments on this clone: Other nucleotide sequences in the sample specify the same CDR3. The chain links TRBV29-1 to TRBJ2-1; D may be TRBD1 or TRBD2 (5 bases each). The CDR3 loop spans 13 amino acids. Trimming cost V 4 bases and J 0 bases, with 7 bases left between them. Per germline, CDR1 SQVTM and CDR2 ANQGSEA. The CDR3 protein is CSVGGSSYNEQFF. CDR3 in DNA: TGCAGCGTTGGGGGGAGCTCCTACAATGAGCAGTTCTTC.

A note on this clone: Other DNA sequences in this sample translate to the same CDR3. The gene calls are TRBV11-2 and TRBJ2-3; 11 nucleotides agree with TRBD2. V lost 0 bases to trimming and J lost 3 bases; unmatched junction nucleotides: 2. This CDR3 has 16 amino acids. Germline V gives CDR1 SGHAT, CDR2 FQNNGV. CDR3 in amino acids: CASSLELAGATDTQYF. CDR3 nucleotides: TGTGCCAGCAGCTTAGAACTAGCGGGAGCGACAGATACGCAGTATTTT.

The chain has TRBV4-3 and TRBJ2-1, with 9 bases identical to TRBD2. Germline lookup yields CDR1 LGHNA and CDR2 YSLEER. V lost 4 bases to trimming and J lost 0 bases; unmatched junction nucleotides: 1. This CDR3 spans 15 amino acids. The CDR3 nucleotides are TGCGCCAGCAGCCTTAGCGGGAGCTCCTACAATGAGCAGTTCTTC. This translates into CASSLSGSSYNEQFF.

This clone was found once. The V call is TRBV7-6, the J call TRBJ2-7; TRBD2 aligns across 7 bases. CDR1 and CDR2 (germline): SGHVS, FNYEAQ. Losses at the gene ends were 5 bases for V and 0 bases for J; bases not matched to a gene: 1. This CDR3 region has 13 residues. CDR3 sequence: CASSRGGSYEQYF. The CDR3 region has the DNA TGTGCCAGCAGCCGCGGGGGCTCCTACGAGCAGTACTTC.

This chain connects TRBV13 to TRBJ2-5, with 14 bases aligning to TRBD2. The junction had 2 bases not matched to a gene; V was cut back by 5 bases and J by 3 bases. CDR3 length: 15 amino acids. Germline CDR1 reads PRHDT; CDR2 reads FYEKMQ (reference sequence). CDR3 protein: CASSQGLAGEETQYF. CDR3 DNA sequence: TGTGCCAGCAGCCAGGGACTAGCGGGAGAAGAGACCCAGTACTTC.

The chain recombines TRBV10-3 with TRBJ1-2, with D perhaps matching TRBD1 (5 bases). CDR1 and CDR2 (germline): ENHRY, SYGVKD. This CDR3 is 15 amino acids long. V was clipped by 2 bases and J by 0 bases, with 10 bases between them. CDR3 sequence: CAISEGGGPNYGYTF. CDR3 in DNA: TGTGCCATCAGTGAGGGTGGGGGACCTAACTATGGCTACACCTTC.

CDR3 in amino acids: CASSKLAGATDTQYF. CDR3 DNA sequence: TGTGCCAGTAGTAAGCTAGCGGGGGCCACAGATACGCAGTATTTT. The chain joins TRBV19 to TRBJ2-3; TRBD2 matches 10 bases. Germline values: CDR1 LNHDA, CDR2 SQIVND (reference sequence). The CDR3 is 15 residues long. With V trimmed by 4 bases and J by 2 bases, 3 bases remained unmatched.

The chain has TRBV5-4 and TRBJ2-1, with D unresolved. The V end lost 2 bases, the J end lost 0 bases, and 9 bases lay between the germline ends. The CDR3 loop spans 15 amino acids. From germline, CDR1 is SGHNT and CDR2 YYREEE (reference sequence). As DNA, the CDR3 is TGTGCCAGCAGCTTAGATGGCAACTCCTACAATGAGCAGTTCTTC. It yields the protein CASSLDGNSYNEQFF.

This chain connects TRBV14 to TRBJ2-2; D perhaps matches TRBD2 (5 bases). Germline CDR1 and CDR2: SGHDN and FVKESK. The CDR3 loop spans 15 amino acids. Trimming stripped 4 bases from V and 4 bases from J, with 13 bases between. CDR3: CASSLLDFSTGELFF. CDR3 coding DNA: TGTGCCAGCAGCCTATTGGACTTTTCCACCGGGGAGCTGTTTTTT.

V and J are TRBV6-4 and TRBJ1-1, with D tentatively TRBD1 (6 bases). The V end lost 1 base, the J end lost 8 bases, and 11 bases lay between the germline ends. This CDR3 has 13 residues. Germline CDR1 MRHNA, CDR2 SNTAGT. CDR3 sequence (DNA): TGTGCCAGCAGTGACTTGGCAGGGGAAGAAGCTTTCTTT. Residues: CASSDLAGEEAFF.

The CDR3 reads CASSPSVGLDNEQFF. The CDR3 bases are TGTGCCAGCAGCCCATCCGTGGGCCTCGACAATGAGCAGTTCTTC. The rearrangement uses TRBV7-8 and TRBJ2-1; no definite D call. The CDR3 loop spans 15 amino acids. Deletions cut 5 bases from V and 5 bases from J, with 16 bases between. Germline CDR1 and CDR2: SGHVS and FQNEAQ.

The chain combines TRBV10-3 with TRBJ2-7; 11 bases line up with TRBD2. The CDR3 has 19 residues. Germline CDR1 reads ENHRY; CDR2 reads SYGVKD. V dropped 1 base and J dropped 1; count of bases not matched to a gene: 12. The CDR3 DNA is TGTGCCATCAGTGAGTTCATAACTAGCGGGAGCAAAGGGTCCTACGAGCAGTACTTC. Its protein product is CAISEFITSGSKGSYEQYF.

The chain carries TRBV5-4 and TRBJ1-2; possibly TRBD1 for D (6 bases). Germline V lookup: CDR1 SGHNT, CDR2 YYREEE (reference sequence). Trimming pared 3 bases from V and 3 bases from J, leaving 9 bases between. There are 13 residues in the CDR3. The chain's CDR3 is CASSSRGDYGYTF. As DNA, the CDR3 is TGTGCCAGCAGCTCCAGGGGAGACTATGGCTACACCTTC.

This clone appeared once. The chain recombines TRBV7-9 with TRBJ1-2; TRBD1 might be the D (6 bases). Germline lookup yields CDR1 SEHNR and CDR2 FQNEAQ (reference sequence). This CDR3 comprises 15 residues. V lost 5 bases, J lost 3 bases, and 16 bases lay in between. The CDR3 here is CASSAIGGSYYGYTF. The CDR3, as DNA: TGTGCCAGCAGCGCCATAGGGGGGTCCTACTATGGCTACACCTTC.

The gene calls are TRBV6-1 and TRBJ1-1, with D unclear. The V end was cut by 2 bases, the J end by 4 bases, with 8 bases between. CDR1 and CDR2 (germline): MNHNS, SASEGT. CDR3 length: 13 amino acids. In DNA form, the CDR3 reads TGTGCCAGCAGTGAATGGGGTGGCACTGAAGCTTTCTTT. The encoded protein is CASSEWGGTEAFF.

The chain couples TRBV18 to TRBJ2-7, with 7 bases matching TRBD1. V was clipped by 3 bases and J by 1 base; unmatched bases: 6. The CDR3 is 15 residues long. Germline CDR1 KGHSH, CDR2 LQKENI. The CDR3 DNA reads TGTGCCAGCTCACCGGCTAGGGGGCTATCCTACGAGCAGTACTTC. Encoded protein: CASSPARGLSYEQYF.

This CDR3 is CASSLPFAGLNHEQYF. The CDR3 region has the DNA TGTGCCAGCTCACTTCCGTTCGCGGGACTCAACCACGAGCAGTACTTC. The rearrangement uses TRBV18 and TRBJ2-7; D possibly corresponds to TRBD2 (6 bases). CDR3 length equals 16 residues. The germline V gene has CDR1 KGHSH and CDR2 LQKENI. Deletions cut 4 bases from V and 5 bases from J, with 21 bases between. Drawing the rest from reference TRBV18 and TRBJ2-7, the complete variable domain is NAGVMQNPRHLVRRRGQEARLRCSPMKGHSHVYWYRQLPEEGLKFMVYLQKENIIDESGMPKERFSAEFPKEGPSILRIQQVVRGDSAAYFCASSLPFAGLNHEQYFGPGTRLTVT.

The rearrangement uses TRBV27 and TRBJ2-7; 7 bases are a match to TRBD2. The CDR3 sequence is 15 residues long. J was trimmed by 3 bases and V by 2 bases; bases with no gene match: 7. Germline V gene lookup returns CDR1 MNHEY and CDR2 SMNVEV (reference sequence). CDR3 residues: CASSLSGTTHYEQYF. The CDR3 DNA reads TGTGCCAGCAGTTTAAGCGGGACTACCCACTACGAGCAGTACTTC.

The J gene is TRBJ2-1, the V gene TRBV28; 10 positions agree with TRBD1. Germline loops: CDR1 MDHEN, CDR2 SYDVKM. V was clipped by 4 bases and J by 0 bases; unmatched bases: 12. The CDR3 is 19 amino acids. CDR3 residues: CASSSTGGATLSSYNEQFF. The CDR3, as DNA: TGTGCCAGCAGTTCGACAGGGGGCGCGACGCTTAGCTCCTACAATGAGCAGTTCTTC.

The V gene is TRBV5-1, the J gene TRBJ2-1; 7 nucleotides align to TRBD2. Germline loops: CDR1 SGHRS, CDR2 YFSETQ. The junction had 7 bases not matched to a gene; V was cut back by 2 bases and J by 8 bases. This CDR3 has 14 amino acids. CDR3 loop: CASSFAGDRDEQFF. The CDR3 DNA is TGCGCCAGCAGCTTTGCGGGAGATCGGGATGAGCAGTTCTTC.